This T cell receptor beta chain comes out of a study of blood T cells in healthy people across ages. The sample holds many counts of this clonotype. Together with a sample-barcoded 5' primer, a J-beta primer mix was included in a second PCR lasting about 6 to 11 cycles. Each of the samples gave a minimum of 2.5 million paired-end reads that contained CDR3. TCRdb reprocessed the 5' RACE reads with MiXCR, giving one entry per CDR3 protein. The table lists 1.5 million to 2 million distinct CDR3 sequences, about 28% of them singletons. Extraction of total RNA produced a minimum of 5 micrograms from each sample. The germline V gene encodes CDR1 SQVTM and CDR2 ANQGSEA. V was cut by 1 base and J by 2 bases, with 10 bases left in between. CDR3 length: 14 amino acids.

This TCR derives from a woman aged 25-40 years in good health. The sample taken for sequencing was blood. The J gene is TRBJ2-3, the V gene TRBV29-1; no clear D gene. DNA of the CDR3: TGCAGCGTTGAAGCATATAGAGCCACAGATACGCAGTATTTT. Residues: CSVEAYRATDTQYF.